The 21 T cell receptor beta chains in this list originate from one sample, sequenced in a study of shared clonotypes between healthy human individuals. Naive CD8 isolation took CD45RO-negative cells positively selected for CCR7 and excluded terminally differentiated effector memory CD45RA+ cells. TCRdb keeps only in-frame clones here, not all; method: immunoSEQ multiplex PCR. The sample includes about 800,000 clones, roughly 96% of them seen just once. Input material: naive CD8+ T cells sorted from blood. All receptors derive from a man between 25 and 39 years old in good health.

Details on this clone: This sample includes further DNA sequences coding for the same CDR3. The chain uses TRBV29-1 and TRBJ2-1; TRBD2 agrees at 12 bases. Germline trimming cut 4 bases from V and 7 bases from J; bases unmatched to any gene: 5. CDR1 and CDR2 (germline): SQVTM, ANQGSEA. CDR3 size: 14 residues. CDR3 DNA: TGCAGCGTTGGAGGACTAGCGGGAAGAAATGAGCAGTTCTTC. Its translation is CSVGGLAGRNEQFF.

The genes are TRBV9 and TRBJ2-1, with D hard to call. With 4 bases removed from V and 5 bases from J, the gap between germline ends came to 16 bases. The CDR3 extends over 15 amino acids. CDR1 SGDLS and CDR2 YYNGEE come from the germline V gene. CDR3 sequence reads: CASSPHSFPHNEQFF. The CDR3 DNA follows: TGTGCCAGCAGCCCTCACTCTTTCCCGCACAATGAGCAGTTCTTC.

The J gene is TRBJ2-1, the V gene TRBV10-2, with a tentative D call TRBD1 (6 bases). CDR3 length: 15 amino acids. CDR1 and CDR2 (germline): WSHSY, SAAADI. Trimming pared 2 bases from V and 8 bases from J, leaving 16 bases between. The chain's CDR3 is CASSEGDIDGHEQFF. As DNA, the CDR3 is TGCGCCAGCAGTGAGGGGGACATCGACGGTCATGAGCAGTTCTTC.

The chain combines TRBV7-9 with TRBJ1-2; the D gene is possibly TRBD1 (5 bases). This CDR3 comprises 13 residues. Germline loops: CDR1 SEHNR, CDR2 FQNEAQ (reference sequence). The V end lost 7 bases, the J end lost 4 bases, and 13 bases lay between the germline ends. CDR3 in amino acids: CASTDSLLYGYTF. Written as DNA, the CDR3 is TGTGCCAGCACCGACAGTCTACTCTATGGCTACACCTTC.

The gene calls are TRBV7-9 and TRBJ2-4, with a possible D match to TRBD2 (5 bases). Trimming shortened V by 6 bases and J by 3 bases, and 15 bases separated the two germline ends. Germline V gives CDR1 SEHNR, CDR2 FQNEAQ (reference sequence). The CDR3 has 15 residues. CDR3 coding DNA: TGTGCCAGCAGTTACTCGGGGTTGGGCAAAAACATTCAGTACTTC. This codes for CASSYSGLGKNIQYF.

This chain uses TRBV10-3 with TRBJ2-1, with D possibly TRBD2 on 5 matching bases. CDR1 and CDR2 from the germline V gene are ENHRY and SYGVKD. Trimming took off 6 bases at V and 7 bases at J, with 10 bases between the two ends. The CDR3 is made up of 12 amino acids. The CDR3 protein is CAIRGLRNEQFF. Written as DNA, the CDR3 is TGTGCCATCAGAGGACTTAGGAATGAGCAGTTCTTC.

This rearrangement joins TRBV9 to TRBJ2-1, with 11 bases identical to TRBD2. Germline V gives CDR1 SGDLS, CDR2 YYNGEE. V shed 3 bases and J 9 bases; nucleotides not matched to a gene: 5. The CDR3 extends over 14 amino acids. The CDR3 DNA reads as TGTGCCAGCAGCGGATTAGCGGGAGGGCCTGAGCAGTTCTTC. This sequence encodes CASSGLAGGPEQFF. The variable domain in full, completed from reference TRBV9 and TRBJ2-1, reads DSGVTQTPKHLITATGQRVTLRCSPRSGDLSVYWYQQSLDQGLQFLIQYYNGEERAKGNILERFSAQQFPDLHSELNLSSLELGDSALYFCASSGLAGGPEQFFGPGTRLTVL.

V and J are TRBV19 and TRBJ2-7; 8 positions agree with TRBD2. Trimming at V came to 3 bases and at J to 2 bases, leaving 9 bases not matched to a gene. The CDR3 covers 16 residues. CDR1 is LNHDA and CDR2 is SQIVND in the germline V gene (reference sequence). Here the CDR3 DNA reads TGTGCCAGTAGTATCTTGGAGACTAGCGAACCCTACGAGCAGTACTTC. It encodes CASSILETSEPYEQYF.

V usage is TRBV29-1 and J usage is TRBJ1-2; D call uncertain. The CDR3 covers 13 residues. Germline CDR1 and CDR2: SQVTM and ANQGSEA. V was shortened by 2 bases and J by 4 bases, with 11 bases between the two germline ends. CDR3 DNA sequence: TGCAGCGTTGAAAGTGGTATGGGCTATGGCTACACCTTC. It is translated as CSVESGMGYGYTF.

This CDR3 is CASSSRTSLNTEAFF. DNA of the CDR3: TGTGCCAGCAGCTCCCGGACTTCTCTGAACACTGAAGCTTTCTTT. This sequence joins TRBV7-9 and TRBJ1-1; no clear D. The V gene lost 4 bases and the J gene lost 0 bases, with 12 bases spanning the gap. The length of the CDR3 is 15 residues. Germline V gene lookup returns CDR1 SEHNR and CDR2 FQNEAQ (reference sequence).

The chain combines TRBV27 with TRBJ1-2; D may be TRBD1 (5 bases). V was shortened by 4 bases and J by 2 bases, with 17 bases between the two germline ends. The CDR3 is 16 residues long. The germline V gene has CDR1 MNHEY and CDR2 SMNVEV (reference sequence). As DNA, the CDR3 is TGTGCCAGCAGTTCGGGAAGGGACCAGCCAAACTATGGCTACACCTTC. Translation gives CASSSGRDQPNYGYTF.

V is TRBV5-1 and J is TRBJ2-7, with D unresolved. The germline V and J ends were trimmed by 1 base and 5 bases, with 7 bases remaining between them. The CDR3 has 12 amino acids. The germline V gene has CDR1 SGHRS and CDR2 YFSETQ. CDR3 residues: CASSLNPDEQYF. The CDR3 nucleotides are TGCGCCAGCAGCTTGAACCCAGACGAGCAGTACTTC. The full variable domain, completed using reference TRBV5-1 and TRBJ2-7, is KAGVTQTPRYLIKTRGQQVTLSCSPISGHRSVSWYQQTPGQGLQFLFEYFSETQRNKGNFPGRFSGRQFSNSRSEMNVSTLELGDSALYLCASSLNPDEQYFGPGTRLTVT.

The rearrangement joins TRBV11-2 to TRBJ1-2; TRBD1 agrees at 8 bases. CDR3 length equals 15 residues. The germline V gene encodes CDR1 SGHAT and CDR2 FQNNGV. Trimming at V came to 5 bases and at J to 6 bases, leaving 11 bases not matched to a gene. CDR3 amino acids: CASSPRTGRLDGYTF. CDR3 in DNA: TGTGCCAGCAGCCCTCGGACAGGGAGACTGGATGGCTACACCTTC.

This chain connects TRBV29-1 to TRBJ2-2; D uncertain. Germline V lookup: CDR1 SQVTM, CDR2 ANQGSEA. Between the trimmed V and J ends, which lost 0 bases and 3 bases, there was a span of 11 bases. The CDR3 is made up of 15 amino acids. The CDR3 here is CSVEDGPTDTGELFF. CDR3 nucleotide sequence: TGCAGCGTTGAAGACGGCCCCACCGACACCGGGGAGCTGTTTTTT.

The chain uses TRBV7-6 and TRBJ2-7; 8 bases map to TRBD1. CDR1 and CDR2 (germline): SGHVS, FNYEAQ. The CDR3 has 16 amino acids. V was clipped by 5 bases and J by 2 bases; unmatched bases: 11. CDR3 in DNA: TGTGCCAGCAGCCCGACAGGGGTCGGCCTAACCTACGAGCAGTACTTC. Its translation is CASSPTGVGLTYEQYF.

CDR3 coding DNA: TGTGCCAGCAGGTCCGGGACAGGGGGGCACGAGCAGTACTTC. Amino acid sequence: CASRSGTGGHEQYF. The chain combines TRBV6-5 with TRBJ2-7, with 11 positions matching TRBD1. V was clipped by 6 bases and J by 5 bases; unmatched bases: 6. The germline V gene has CDR1 MNHEY and CDR2 SVGAGI. CDR3 length equals 14 residues.

The chain employs TRBV30 and TRBJ2-3; no clear D. CDR1 GTSNPN and CDR2 SVGIG come from the germline V gene (reference sequence). Trimming took off 8 bases at V and 2 bases at J, with 14 bases between the two ends. This CDR3 comprises 13 residues. The CDR3 loop reads CATRWGNTDTQYF. CDR3 bases: TGTGCCACCCGTTGGGGTAACACAGATACGCAGTATTTT.

This chain links TRBV27 with TRBJ1-4, with TRBD1 as a possible D gene (6 bases). The CDR3 runs to 11 residues. The V gene's germline CDR1 is MNHEY and CDR2 SMNVEV (reference sequence). Trimming took off 6 bases at V and 14 bases at J, with 13 bases between the two ends. For the CDR3, the DNA is TGTGCCAGCAGATTCGGACAGCGCCTGTTTTTT. Translated: CASRFGQRLFF.

The rearrangement joins TRBV4-1 to TRBJ2-3; D is unresolved. The V and J ends lost 1 base and 3 bases respectively, with 5 bases between them. Looked up from germline, CDR1 is MGHRA and CDR2 is YSYEKL. The CDR3 consists of 13 residues. Written as DNA, the CDR3 is TGCGCCAGCAGCCAAGGGGAAACAGATACGCAGTATTTT. Residues: CASSQGETDTQYF.

The gene calls are TRBV7-6 and TRBJ2-5; the match to TRBD2 covers 7 bases. Trimming at V came to 1 base and at J to 1 base, leaving 3 bases not matched to a gene. In germline, CDR1 is SGHVS, CDR2 FNYEAQ. There are 15 residues in the CDR3. The CDR3 protein is CASSLVGGIQETQYF. DNA of the CDR3: TGTGCCAGCAGCTTAGTGGGGGGGATCCAAGAGACCCAGTACTTC.

This rearrangement joins TRBV7-8 to TRBJ1-1; 10 bases fit TRBD1. Germline V gene sequence: CDR1 SGHVS, CDR2 FQNEAQ. This CDR3 contains 16 residues. Trimming cost V 4 bases and J 5 bases; bases outside gene matches: 10. This CDR3 reads CASSSLPGTGETEAFF. CDR3 bases: TGTGCCAGCAGCTCGCTCCCCGGGACAGGGGAGACTGAAGCTTTCTTT.